A single sample is the source of the 3 T cell receptor beta chains below, sequenced in a study of CD8 T cells in ankylosing spondylitis. TCRdb re-derived calls from the 5' RACE reads in MiXCR, one entry per CDR3 protein. The top ten hold more than 4.5% of the sample, which has about 230,000 distinct CDR3 sequences, approximately 8% seen once. The sample comprised blood, either unsorted or a sorted T cell fraction (not recorded which). These receptors originate from a female donor with ankylosing spondylitis or in good health (not recorded which).

This clonotype was picked up a small number of times. The chain has TRBV20-1 and TRBJ1-5, with 9 nucleotides matching TRBD1. Germline loops: CDR1 DFQATT, CDR2 SNEGSKA (reference sequence). The CDR3 contains 14 residues. Losses at the gene ends were 3 bases for V and 7 bases for J; bases not matched to a gene: 7. The CDR3 bases are TGCAGTGCTAGTGGGGGACAGGGAAACCAGCCCCAGCATTTT. The encoded protein is CSASGGQGNQPQHF.

The rearrangement uses TRBV27 and TRBJ1-2, with D maybe TRBD1 (5 bases). Germline CDR1 and CDR2: MNHEY and SMNVEV (reference sequence). This CDR3 region has 12 residues. V shed 6 bases and J shed 7 bases, with 12 bases lying between them. CDR3 DNA: TGTGCCAGCAGGGGGAGGGGAATTGGCTACACCTTC. Residues: CASRGRGIGYTF.

The chain employs TRBV11-2 and TRBJ2-7; D might be TRBD1 (6 bases). Germline CDR1 and CDR2: SGHAT and FQNNGV. The CDR3 is made up of 13 amino acids. The V end was cut by 10 bases, the J end by 1 base, with 14 bases between. CDR3 in amino acids: CATRTVASYEQYF. The CDR3 nucleotides are TGTGCCACACGGACAGTCGCATCCTACGAGCAGTACTTC. Filled out from reference TRBV11-2 and TRBJ2-7, the complete variable domain reads EAGVAQSPRYKIIEKRQSVAFWCNPISGHATLYWYQQILGQGPKLLIQFQNNGVVDDSQLPKDRFSAERLKGVDSTLKIQPAKLEDSAVYLCATRTVASYEQYFGPGTRLTVT.